This T cell receptor beta chain originates from a study of blood T cell repertoires in COVID-19 (dated by TCRdb to about 2020). Turning to the overall study: The collaborator samples originated in the United States, Italy and Spain and spanned the acute and convalescent phases of COVID-19. The prospective study material was composed of cDNA or gDNA derived from T cells, B-cell-depleted T cells, or PBMCs. Subjects who had been exposed to COVID-19, were actively infected with it, or had recovered from it provided the deeply sampled blood TCRbeta repertoires that made up the dataset. The repertoires were released in a freely available public database intended as a resource for research on the immune response to SARS-CoV-2. Samples were obtained from the ongoing ImmuneRACE study (first 160 participants) and from over a thousand subjects provided by 6 global collaborators. A de-identified subject ID, COVID-19 status, age in years and sex were almost always included in the sample metadata. Where available, HLA class I and class II types were taken from metadata supplied by the sample provider and were not determined by assay-based typing.

The CDR3 covers 11 residues, taking in both the cysteine and the phenylalanine. The sequence is cut down to CDR3 DNA, 33 bases in frame from base 1. CDR1 and CDR2 are drawn from the germline V gene: SGHAT, FQNNGV. V was cut back by 3 bases and J by 8 bases, leaving a gap of 8 bases between them. Whole blood was collected in K2EDTA tubes by collaborating institutions according to the institutions' own protocols. For TCRbeta analysis, collaborators shipped samples in one of three forms: frozen whole blood, isolated PBMCs, or DNA extracted from either of those sample types. As regards this clone: Its binding antigen is unknown. No much larger clone exists at a distance of one base, and base qualities are not known.

TCRbeta CDR3 regions were amplified from genomic DNA by means of the immunoSEQ Assay, a bias-controlled multiplex PCR. On the authors' methods: Within the assay, amplification of reference gene primers was used to estimate how many nucleated cells each sample contained. To quantify the absolute abundance of each unique TCRbeta CDR3 rearrangement, sequence reads were collapsed and filtered. For each sample, productive Simpson clonality was calculated as the square root of Simpson's diversity index over productive rearrangements. TCRdb's version of the immuneACCESS table is confined to in-frame rearrangements and falls short of the full clone set. An unresolved V gene accounts for under half of the shortfall where checked; the remainder is of unknown origin. That table gives V, J and clone size, and the DNA gave D and trimming. Within this sample are around 100,000 clones, with 85% to 90% of them counted one time only. The ten largest clones represent 3% to 3.5% of the sample.

Broad study findings and their caveats: The amount of clinical and demographic metadata varied by source and participant and was provided uncurated.

The source of this sequence is a human donor in a cohort sampled during active COVID-19. The chain was built from TRBV11-2 and TRBJ2-7, with TRBD2 as a weak D call on 6 bases. The sequenced material came from peripheral blood. The DNA reads as follows: TGTGCCAGCAGCTTTGGGGGGAAGCAGTACTTC. It encodes CASSFGGKQYF.